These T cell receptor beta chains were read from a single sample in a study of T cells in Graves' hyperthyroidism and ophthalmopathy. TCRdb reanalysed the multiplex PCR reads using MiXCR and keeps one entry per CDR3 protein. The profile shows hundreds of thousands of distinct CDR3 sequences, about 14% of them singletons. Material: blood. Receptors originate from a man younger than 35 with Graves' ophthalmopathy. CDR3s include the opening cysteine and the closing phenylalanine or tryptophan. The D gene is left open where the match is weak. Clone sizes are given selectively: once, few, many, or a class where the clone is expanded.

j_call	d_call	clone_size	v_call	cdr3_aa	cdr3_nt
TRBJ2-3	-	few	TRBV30	CARSRGRRDTQYF	TGTGCCCGGAGTCGGGGGCGCCGCGACACGCAGTATTTT
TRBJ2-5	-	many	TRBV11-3	CASSLDSLGVFQETQYF	TGTGCCAGCAGCTTAGATTCGTTGGGAGTTTTTCAAGAGACCCAGTACTTC
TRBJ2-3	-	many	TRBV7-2	CACSDYSTDTQYF	TGTGCCTGCAGTGACTACTCCACAGATACGCAGTATTTT
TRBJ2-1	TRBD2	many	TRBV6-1	CASRRLGGAYNEQFF	TGTGCCAGCAGGAGGCTCGGGGGGGCCTACAATGAGCAGTTCTTC
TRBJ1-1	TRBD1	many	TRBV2	CASSNRGRRATEAFF	TGTGCCAGCAGCAACAGGGGGCGCCGAGCTACTGAAGCTTTCTTT
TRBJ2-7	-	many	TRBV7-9	CASSFYRTDLTPYEQYF	TGTGCCAGCAGCTTCTATCGGACGGATCTTACTCCCTACGAGCAGTACTTC
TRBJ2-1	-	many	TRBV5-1	CASSLDNEQFF	TGCGCCAGCAGCTTGGACAATGAGCAGTTCTTC
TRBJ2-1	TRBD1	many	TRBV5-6	CASSLEGAQYNEQFF	TGTGCCAGCAGCTTGGAGGGGGCCCAATACAATGAGCAGTTCTTC
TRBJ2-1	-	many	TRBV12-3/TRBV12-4	CASNYHGQPYNEQFF	TGTGCCAGCAATTATCACGGACAGCCCTACAATGAGCAGTTCTTC
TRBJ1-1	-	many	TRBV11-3	CASSFGQDTEAFF	TGTGCCAGCAGCTTTGGGCAGGACACTGAAGCTTTCTTT
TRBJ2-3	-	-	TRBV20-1	CSAYKSSDTQYF	TGCAGTGCTTACAAATCGTCCGATACGCAGTATTTT
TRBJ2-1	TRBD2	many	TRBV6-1	CASSTLTSGRAERYNEQFF	TGTGCCAGCAGTACCTTGACTAGCGGGAGGGCCGAAAGATACAATGAGCAGTTCTTC
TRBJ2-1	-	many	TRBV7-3	CASSLTLLDQEFF	TGTGCCAGCAGCTTAACTCTTCTGGACCAGGAGTTCTTC
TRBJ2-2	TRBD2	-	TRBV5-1	CASSLAGVANTGELLF	TGCGCCAGCTCCTTAGCGGGGGTCGCGAACACCGGGGAGCTGCTTTTT
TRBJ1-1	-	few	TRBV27	CASIRNTEAFF	TGTGCCAGCATTCGAAACACTGAAGCTTTCTTT
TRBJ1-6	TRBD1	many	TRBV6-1	CASSRARQGARDSPLHF	TGTGCCAGCAGTAGGGCCCGACAGGGGGCCAGGGATTCACCCCTCCACTTT
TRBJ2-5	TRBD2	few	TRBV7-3	CASSLGASGSQETQYF	TGTGCCAGCAGCTTGGGGGCTAGCGGGAGCCAAGAGACCCAGTACTTC
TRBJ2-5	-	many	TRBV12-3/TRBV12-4	CASRKGGTQETQYF	TGTGCCAGCAGAAAGGGGGGGACCCAAGAGACCCAGTACTTC
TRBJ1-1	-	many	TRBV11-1	CASSTYSANTEAFF	TGTGCCAGCAGCACCTACAGCGCGAACACTGAAGCTTTCTTT
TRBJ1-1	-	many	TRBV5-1	CASSLGAGTQNTEAFF	TGCGCCAGCAGCTTGGGGGCCGGGACACAGAACACTGAAGCTTTCTTT
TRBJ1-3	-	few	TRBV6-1	CASGPSSSGNTIYF	TGTGCCAGCGGCCCGAGCAGCTCTGGAAACACCATATATTTT
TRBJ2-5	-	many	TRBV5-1	CASSPGQETQYF	TGTGCCAGTTCACCAGGACAAGAGACCCAGTACTTC
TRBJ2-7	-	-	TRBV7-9	CASSLQGTDLGYEQYF	TGTGCCAGCAGCTTACAGGGGACGGACCTTGGGTACGAGCAGTACTTC
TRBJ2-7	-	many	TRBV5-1	CASSSGTPVGEQYF	TGCGCCAGCAGCTCCGGGACACCAGTAGGGGAGCAGTACTTC